The 17 T cell receptor beta chains below come from one sample, sequenced in a study of neoadjuvant nivolumab and ipilimumab in lung cancer. Only in-frame clones appear in the TCRdb table, and some are missing; sequencing was by immunoSEQ multiplex PCR. The table lists 25,000 to 35,000 clones, 75% to 85% of them singletons. The sequencing here drew on tumor tissue, taken after neoadjuvant nivolumab, alone or with ipilimumab, at or shortly before surgery. These receptors came from an adult with non-small cell lung cancer.

This chain links TRBV28 with TRBJ1-1; D is unclear. Trimming removed 2 bases from V and 1 base from J, with 8 bases in between. Germline CDR1 reads MDHEN; CDR2 reads SYDVKM. The CDR3 has 14 residues. CDR3 sequence (DNA): TGTGCCAGCAGTTTAAGAGGAGAGAACACTGAAGCTTTCTTT. This codes for CASSLRGENTEAFF.

The chain carries TRBV7-2 and TRBJ1-5, with D unclear. CDR1 and CDR2 from the germline V gene are SGHTA and FQGNSA. Trimming removed 2 bases at V and 1 base at J, with 9 bases between. This CDR3 region has 15 residues. The CDR3: CASSLRIGSNQPQHF. For the CDR3, the DNA is TGTGCCAGCAGCTTAAGAATTGGAAGCAATCAGCCCCAGCATTTT.

V is TRBV10-3 and J is TRBJ1-1, with 9 nucleotides matching TRBD1. The CDR3 consists of 15 residues. V trimming: 6 bases; J trimming: 3 bases; junction bases outside the gene matches: 8. CDR1 ENHRY and CDR2 SYGVKD come from the germline V gene. CDR3 protein: CAIRDRDRDYTEAFF. For the CDR3, the DNA is TGTGCCATCAGGGACCGGGACAGGGATTACACTGAAGCTTTCTTT.

The table lists this clone with a few counts. This chain links TRBV5-1 with TRBJ2-1; 7 bases line up with TRBD1. V gave up 1 base and J gave up 2 bases; unmatched junction bases: 3. The CDR3 runs to 15 residues. Germline loops: CDR1 SGHRS, CDR2 YFSETQ. The DNA for the CDR3 is TGCGCCAGCAGCTTGACAGGGGAGACCTACAATGAGCAGTTCTTC. It is translated as CASSLTGETYNEQFF.

The V call is TRBV29-1, the J call TRBJ2-5; TRBD2 matches at 14 bases. This CDR3 has 16 residues. J gave up 5 bases and V 4 bases, and 9 bases lay outside the gene matches. CDR1 and CDR2 from the germline V gene are SQVTM and ANQGSEA. In DNA, the CDR3 is TGCAGCGTTGCGACTAGCGGGAGGGCCCTTGAGGAGACCCAGTACTTC. It is translated as CSVATSGRALEETQYF.

The CDR3, as DNA: TGTGCCAGCAGGCGCCCAGGAGAAGCTTTCTTT. It encodes CASRRPGEAFF. The chain combines TRBV5-6 with TRBJ1-1; D unclear. Germline V gene sequence: CDR1 SGHDT, CDR2 YYEEEE. Trimming cost V 5 bases and J 8 bases, with 10 bases left between them. The CDR3 runs 11 residues. Full variable domain (remainder filled in from reference TRBV5-6 and TRBJ1-1): DAGVTQSPTHLIKTRGQQVTLRCSPKSGHDTVSWYQQALGQGPQFIFQYYEEEERQRGNFPDRFSGHQFPNYSSELNVNALLLGDSALYLCASRRPGEAFFGQGTRLTVV.

V is TRBV6-5 and J is TRBJ2-7; no clear D. The CDR3 length is 11 residues. Deletions cut 2 bases from V and 9 bases from J, with 8 bases between. The germline gives CDR1 MNHEY, CDR2 SVGAGI. CDR3 loop: CASSYLDGQYF. The CDR3, as DNA: TGTGCCAGCAGTTACCTCGATGGGCAGTACTTC.

J is TRBJ1-2 and V is TRBV29-1; 8 bases are shared with TRBD1. The CDR3 is 13 amino acids. V lost 7 bases to trimming and J lost 0 bases; unmatched junction nucleotides: 4. Germline CDR1 reads SQVTM; CDR2 reads ANQGSEA. The CDR3 nucleotides are TGCAGCGCCGTGACAGGGGCTAACTATGGCTACACCTTC. Translating gives CSAVTGANYGYTF.

This clone was observed a single time. The rearrangement joins TRBV5-8 to TRBJ2-1, with D uncertain. V was trimmed by 0 bases and J by 0 bases, leaving 7 bases between them. Per germline, CDR1 SGHTS and CDR2 YDEGEE. This CDR3 has 15 residues. The CDR3 DNA reads as TGTGCCAGCAGCTTGGACGTCGGCTCCTACAATGAGCAGTTCTTC. It codes for CASSLDVGSYNEQFF.

The chain recombines TRBV14 with TRBJ2-2; no clear D gene. Per the germline V gene, CDR1 is SGHDN and CDR2 is FVKESK. V was trimmed by 3 bases and J by 7 bases, leaving 21 bases between them. CDR3 size: 17 residues. CDR3 region: CASSQSASALIFGELFF. In nucleotides, the CDR3 is TGTGCCAGCAGCCAGTCCGCTAGTGCTTTAATCTTCGGGGAGCTGTTTTTT.

This sequence joins TRBV29-1 and TRBJ2-2; D gene ambiguous. V was shortened by 3 bases and J by 4 bases, with 12 bases between the two germline ends. The germline CDR1 and CDR2 sequences are SQVTM and ANQGSEA. The CDR3 loop spans 14 amino acids. The CDR3 sequence: CSVDAGQVTGELFF. The CDR3 nucleotides read TGCAGCGTTGATGCTGGCCAGGTCACCGGGGAGCTGTTTTTT.

The chain uses TRBV11-2 and TRBJ2-7, with a weak D call TRBD1 (5 bases). Per the germline V gene, CDR1 is SGHAT and CDR2 is FQNNGV. The CDR3 totals 18 residues. Trimming removed 2 bases from V and 0 bases from J, with 20 bases in between. The CDR3 bases are TGTGCCAGCAGCTTAATCATAGGGGTTACTCGAAGCTCCTACGAGCAGTACTTC. Amino acids: CASSLIIGVTRSSYEQYF.

J is TRBJ2-3 and V is TRBV11-2; maybe TRBD2 (6 bases). This CDR3 comprises 16 residues. V was shortened by 0 bases and J by 1 base, with 11 bases between the two germline ends. Germline V gene lookup returns CDR1 SGHAT and CDR2 FQNNGV. In DNA, the CDR3 is TGTGCCAGCAGCTTAGATGAAGGAGGGGGCACAGATACGCAGTATTTT. It codes for CASSLDEGGGTDTQYF.

This sequence joins TRBV30 and TRBJ1-1; D uncertain. The CDR3 loop spans 13 amino acids. Trimming removed 2 bases at V and 0 bases at J, with 7 bases between. The germline CDR1 and CDR2 sequences are GTSNPN and SVGIG (reference sequence). CDR3 nucleotides: TGTGCCTGGAGTCGGGGTATGAACACTGAAGCTTTCTTT. Amino acid sequence: CAWSRGMNTEAFF.

This clone was counted a few times. The sample holds other DNA sequences that translate to the same CDR3. The chain couples TRBV7-2 to TRBJ1-3; D gene ambiguous. The CDR3 contains 14 residues. With 3 bases removed from V and 3 bases from J, the gap between germline ends came to 9 bases. In germline, CDR1 is SGHTA, CDR2 FQGNSA. Here the CDR3 DNA reads TGTGCCAGCAGCTTTGGAGGCCTTGGAAACACCATATATTTT. Residues: CASSFGGLGNTIYF.

The rearrangement joins TRBV7-3 to TRBJ2-7, with 10 positions matching TRBD2. Trimming cost V 5 bases and J 2 bases; bases outside gene matches: 3. The CDR3 has 14 amino acids. Germline loops: CDR1 SGHTA, CDR2 FQGTGA. The CDR3 DNA reads as TGTGCCAGCAGCAAACTAGCGGGACCCTACGAGCAGTACTTC. As protein: CASSKLAGPYEQYF.

The rearrangement uses TRBV29-1 and TRBJ1-2, with D maybe TRBD1 (6 bases). V was cut by 8 bases and J by 1 base, with 14 bases left in between. Germline CDR1 is SQVTM and CDR2 is ANQGSEA. The CDR3 is 13 amino acids. The CDR3: CSTRTAINYGYTF. The CDR3 DNA follows: TGCAGCACCCGGACAGCAATTAACTATGGCTACACCTTC.